This passage covers 26 T cell receptor beta chains from one sample sequenced in a study of T-cell reconstitution after alpha-beta-depleted transplantation in children. Molecular barcoding with unique molecular identifiers was used for the TCRbeta library. One entry per CDR3 protein, called by TCRdb with MiXCR from the PCR reads. The sample holds 25,000 or so distinct CDR3 sequences, about 18% seen once. The sequenced sample was PBMCs, mostly from graft donor cells, obtained 60 days after TCRalphabeta/CD19-depleted stem cell transplant. These receptors all stem from a male patient aged 2-10 years who had a stem cell transplant for acute lymphoblastic leukemia, so the T cells may come from the graft donor.

There are a few counts of this clonotype. The chain carries TRBV15 and TRBJ1-2; D remains unclear. The CDR3 consists of 12 residues. V lost 5 bases, J lost 2 bases, and 6 bases lay in between. Germline V CDR1 and CDR2: LNHNV, YYDKDF (reference sequence). The DNA for the CDR3 is TGTGCCACCAGCGCGGGGAACTATGGCTACACCTTC. It translates to CATSAGNYGYTF.

The chain recombines TRBV6-2 or TRBV6-3 with TRBJ2-5; D might be TRBD2 (6 bases). V shed 0 bases and J shed 7 bases, with 9 bases lying between them. This CDR3 contains 13 residues. CDR1 and CDR2 from the germline V gene are MNHEY and SVGEGT. The CDR3 reads CASSYSTRGTQYF. The CDR3 DNA reads as TGTGCCAGCAGTTACTCGACTAGGGGGACCCAGTACTTC.

The chain recombines TRBV29-1 with TRBJ2-3; D call uncertain. Trimming pared 7 bases from V and 1 base from J, leaving 15 bases between. Germline CDR1 is SQVTM and CDR2 is ANQGSEA. There are 14 residues in the CDR3. The CDR3: CSAKELRGTDTQYF. CDR3 nucleotides: TGCAGCGCCAAGGAGCTTCGGGGCACAGATACGCAGTATTTT.

V gene TRBV12-3 or TRBV12-4 combines with J gene TRBJ2-1, with a possible D match to TRBD2 (6 bases). The V end lost 9 bases, the J end lost 15 bases, and 15 bases lay between the germline ends. This CDR3 has 10 amino acids. CDR3 region: CARRLGVRFF. The CDR3 coding sequence is TGTGCCAGAAGACTAGGGGTGAGGTTCTTC.

This clonotype was picked up a small number of times. The chain couples TRBV9 to TRBJ1-1; no definite D call. Germline V gene sequence: CDR1 SGDLS, CDR2 YYNGEE. The V and J ends lost 2 bases and 2 bases respectively, with 7 bases between them. The CDR3 covers 13 residues. The chain's CDR3 is CASSVMDNTEAFF. The CDR3 DNA sequence: TGTGCCAGCAGCGTCATGGATAACACTGAAGCTTTCTTT.

This clonotype showed up just a few times. V gene TRBV5-6 combines with J gene TRBJ2-1; 7 nucleotides match TRBD1. Germline CDR1 and CDR2: SGHDT and YYEEEE. The CDR3 is 16 residues long. The V gene end was trimmed by 2 bases and the J gene end by 1 base; junction bases not matched to a gene: 6. The CDR3 region is CASSFWTGQSYNEQFF. The CDR3 bases are TGTGCCAGCAGCTTTTGGACGGGACAGTCCTACAATGAGCAGTTCTTC.

This chain uses TRBV7-9 with TRBJ2-7; D uncertain. The CDR3 is made up of 13 amino acids. V was cut by 6 bases and J by 1 base, with 10 bases left in between. The germline gives CDR1 SEHNR, CDR2 FQNEAQ (reference sequence). CDR3 sequence: CASSRWQSYEQYF. The CDR3 nucleotides are TGTGCCAGCAGTAGGTGGCAGTCCTACGAGCAGTACTTC.

The V and J genes are TRBV12-3 or TRBV12-4 and TRBJ2-3, with 8 bases that match TRBD2. The length of the CDR3 is 17 residues. V lost 3 bases and J lost 0; bases outside the gene matches: 8. CDR3 coding DNA: TGTGCCAGCAGTTTCAGCGGGGGCCAAAAAAGCACAGATACGCAGTATTTT. Translation: CASSFSGGQKSTDTQYF.

Many counts were recorded for this clonotype. The chain couples TRBV5-6 to TRBJ2-3; no clear D gene. Trimming took off 0 bases at V and 9 bases at J, with 5 bases between the two ends. Per the germline V gene, CDR1 is SGHDT and CDR2 is YYEEEE. This CDR3 contains 11 residues. DNA of the CDR3: TGTGCCAGCAGCTTGGGGTGGACGCAGTATTTT. Protein product: CASSLGWTQYF.

The rearrangement links TRBV29-1 to TRBJ2-5; D might be TRBD1 (6 bases). This CDR3 spans 15 amino acids. Germline assignment: CDR1 SQVTM and CDR2 ANQGSEA. With 0 bases removed from V and 2 bases from J, the gap between germline ends came to 13 bases. The DNA for the CDR3 is TGCAGCGTTGAAGATAGGGACATAAGGCAAGAGACCCAGTACTTC. This translates into CSVEDRDIRQETQYF.

This clonotype was recorded a few times. The V call is TRBV7-9, the J call TRBJ2-5; D may be TRBD1 (6 bases). V was trimmed by 1 base and J by 1 base, leaving 13 bases between them. The CDR3 extends over 16 amino acids. The germline V gene encodes CDR1 SEHNR and CDR2 FQNEAQ (reference sequence). The CDR3 protein is CASSLVQGSGQETQYF. CDR3 sequence (DNA): TGTGCCAGCAGCTTAGTACAGGGTTCCGGCCAAGAGACCCAGTACTTC.

The DNA of the CDR3 is TGTGCCAGCAGCAAAGTGAGGCAGGCCCCCTACGAGCAGTACTTC. Translating it yields CASSKVRQAPYEQYF. The V gene is TRBV21-1, the J gene TRBJ2-7; TRBD2 reflects the table's D call only, with no check against the DNA. TRBV21-1 is assigned pseudogene status. CDR3 length: 15 residues.

V and J are TRBV30 and TRBJ2-3; weak D call: TRBD2 (5 bases). The CDR3 is 18 amino acids. Trimming stripped 2 bases from V and 4 bases from J, with 25 bases between. Germline V gives CDR1 GTSNPN, CDR2 SVGIG (reference sequence). CDR3 sequence reads: CAWSSRVITPSRPDTQYF. As DNA, the CDR3 is TGTGCCTGGAGTTCGAGGGTGATTACCCCGTCCCGGCCAGATACGCAGTATTTT.

This clonotype has ten or more counts. The gene calls are TRBV20-1 and TRBJ2-5; D might be TRBD1 (6 bases). Germline V gene data show CDR1 as DFQATT and CDR2 as SNEGSKA (reference sequence). The CDR3 loop spans 14 amino acids. The germline V and J ends were trimmed by 4 bases and 5 bases, with 17 bases remaining between them. CDR3: CSATTSGAWETQYF. In DNA form, the CDR3 reads TGCAGTGCTACGACCTCAGGGGCTTGGGAGACCCAGTACTTC.

This clonotype was found a few times. The rearrangement joins TRBV12-3 or TRBV12-4 to TRBJ2-7; 11 bases line up with TRBD2. The length of the CDR3 is 18 residues. Trimming took 6 bases from V and 2 from J; bases not matched to a gene: 15. The chain's CDR3 is CASSLRRSSGGITYEQYF. Written as DNA, the CDR3 is TGTGCCAGCAGCCTTCGAAGGTCTAGCGGGGGGATAACCTACGAGCAGTACTTC.

This clonotype has more than one count but fewer than ten. The chain couples TRBV15 to TRBJ2-1, with TRBD1 matching over 9 bases. In germline, CDR1 is LNHNV, CDR2 YYDKDF (reference sequence). This CDR3 region has 17 residues. V dropped 1 base and J dropped 6; count of bases not matched to a gene: 10. CDR3: CATSRGLPGTGRNEQFF. CDR3 DNA sequence: TGTGCCACCAGCAGAGGCCTTCCAGGGACAGGGCGCAATGAGCAGTTCTTC.

This clonotype was found many times. The genes are TRBV29-1 and TRBJ2-7; perhaps TRBD1 as D (6 bases). The CDR3 covers 14 residues. The V gene's germline CDR1 is SQVTM and CDR2 ANQGSEA. Trimming removed 7 bases from V and 5 bases from J, with 21 bases in between. CDR3 region: CSATGYGQSHEQYF. CDR3 DNA: TGCAGCGCCACAGGGTACGGGCAGAGTCACGAGCAGTACTTC.

The gene calls are TRBV14 and TRBJ2-1, with 13 bases aligning to TRBD2. Trimming cost V 1 base and J 15 bases; bases outside gene matches: 18. Germline V gene data show CDR1 as SGHDN and CDR2 as FVKESK. CDR3 length equals 18 residues. CDR3 DNA: TGTGCCAGCAGCCAAGGCCCGGTGACTAGCGGGGGGACGTCGTGTCGGTTCTTC. This codes for CASSQGPVTSGGTSCRFF.

The sample holds a few counts of this clonotype. The V call is TRBV7-9, the J call TRBJ1-2; weak D call: TRBD1 (5 bases). CDR1 SEHNR and CDR2 FQNEAQ come from the germline V gene (reference sequence). The CDR3 consists of 11 residues. Trimming took 11 bases from V and 3 from J, leaving 10 bases between them. In DNA form, the CDR3 reads TGTGCCGCAGGGAGGGACTATGGCTACACCTTC. It is translated as CAAGRDYGYTF.

The rearrangement links TRBV19 to TRBJ2-3; weak D call: TRBD1 (6 bases). Trimming cost V 3 bases and J 3 bases, with 13 bases left between them. This CDR3 is built from 15 residues. Per germline, CDR1 LNHDA and CDR2 SQIVND (reference sequence). In DNA form, the CDR3 reads TGTGCCAGTAGTATTGGGGGAAGGGGGACAGATACGCAGTATTTT. Translating it yields CASSIGGRGTDTQYF.

The rearrangement links TRBV12-3 or TRBV12-4 to TRBJ2-3; 8 nucleotides align to TRBD2. CDR3 length: 17 residues. The V segment lost 3 bases and the J segment 0 bases; nucleotides outside the gene matches: 8. The CDR3 loop is CASSFVTSGDSTDTQYF. The CDR3 DNA reads TGTGCCAGCAGTTTCGTTACTAGCGGAGACAGCACAGATACGCAGTATTTT.

There are many counts of this clonotype. The chain is built from TRBV12-3 or TRBV12-4 and TRBJ1-2; 11 bases align to TRBD1. This CDR3 spans 13 amino acids. V trimming: 6 bases; J trimming: 7 bases; junction bases outside the gene matches: 4. CDR3 nucleotide sequence: TGTGCCAGCAGCGGGGGACAGGGGGGTGGCTACACCTTC. Protein: CASSGGQGGGYTF.

In its sample, this clonotype was seen a few times. One end of the junction is discordant with germline, which a read error may explain. The chain employs TRBV7-7 and TRBJ2-3; D may be TRBD1 or TRBD2 (5 bases each). Per the germline V gene, CDR1 is SSHAT and CDR2 is FNYEAQ (reference sequence). The CDR3 spans 15 residues. The CDR3 protein is CASSLGLDAGDTQYF. The CDR3 coding sequence is TGTGCTAGCAGCCTCGGACTGGACGCAGGGGATACGCAGTATTTT.

This clonotype was counted many times. V and J are TRBV12-3 or TRBV12-4 and TRBJ2-2, with no clear D. The CDR3 is 14 residues long. V was trimmed by 4 bases and J by 2 bases, leaving 8 bases between them. The DNA of the CDR3 is TGTGCCAGCAGTTCAAACAGTAACACCGGGGAGCTGTTTTTT. Protein: CASSSNSNTGELFF.

The chain links TRBV13 to TRBJ2-7, with TRBD2 matching 8 bases. The V gene end was trimmed by 3 bases and the J gene end by 4 bases; junction bases not matched to a gene: 8. This CDR3 has 15 residues. Germline-derived CDR1 and CDR2 are PRHDT and FYEKMQ (reference sequence). CDR3 sequence: CASSFQREFPYEQYF. CDR3 nucleotide sequence: TGTGCCAGCAGCTTTCAGCGGGAGTTCCCGTACGAGCAGTACTTC. The full variable domain, rest sourced from reference TRBV13 and TRBJ2-7, is AAGVIQSPRHLIKEKRETATLKCYPIPRHDTVYWYQQGPGQDPQFLISFYEKMQSDKGSIPDRFSAQQFSDYHSELNMSSLELGDSALYFCASSFQREFPYEQYFGPGTRLTVT.

In its sample, this clonotype was seen a few times. V gene TRBV3-1 combines with J gene TRBJ2-7, with D possibly matching TRBD2 (5 bases). Germline V gene data show CDR1 as LGHDT and CDR2 as YNNKEL (reference sequence). This CDR3 is 14 amino acids long. Trimming stripped 0 bases from V and 4 bases from J, with 10 bases between. The CDR3 nucleotides are TGTGCCAGCAGCCAAGATCATGGGGAGTACGAGCAGTACTTC. It codes for CASSQDHGEYEQYF.